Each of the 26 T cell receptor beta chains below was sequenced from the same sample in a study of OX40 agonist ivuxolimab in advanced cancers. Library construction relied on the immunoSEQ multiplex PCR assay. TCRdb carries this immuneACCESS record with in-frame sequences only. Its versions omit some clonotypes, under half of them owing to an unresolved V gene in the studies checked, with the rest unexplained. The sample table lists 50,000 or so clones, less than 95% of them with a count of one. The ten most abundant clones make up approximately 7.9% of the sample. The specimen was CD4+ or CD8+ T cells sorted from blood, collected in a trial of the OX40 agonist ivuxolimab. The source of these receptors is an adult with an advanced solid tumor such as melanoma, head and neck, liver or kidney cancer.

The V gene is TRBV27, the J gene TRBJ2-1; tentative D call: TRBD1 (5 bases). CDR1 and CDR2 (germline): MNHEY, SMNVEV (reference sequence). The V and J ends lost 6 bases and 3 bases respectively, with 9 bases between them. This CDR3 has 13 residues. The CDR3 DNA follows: TGTGCCAGCAGACTTCAGGGCTACAATGAGCAGTTCTTC. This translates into CASRLQGYNEQFF.

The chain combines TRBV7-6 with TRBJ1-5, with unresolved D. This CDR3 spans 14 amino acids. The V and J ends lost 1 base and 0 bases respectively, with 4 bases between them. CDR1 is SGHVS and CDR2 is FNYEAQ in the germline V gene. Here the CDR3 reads CASSLGDSNQPQHF. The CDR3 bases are TGTGCCAGCAGCTTAGGGGATAGCAATCAGCCCCAGCATTTT. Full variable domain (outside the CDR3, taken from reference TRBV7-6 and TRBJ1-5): GAGVSQSPRYKVTKRGQDVALRCDPISGHVSLYWYRQALGQGPEFLTYFNYEAQQDKSGLPNDRFSAERPEGSISTLTIQRTEQRDSAMYRCASSLGDSNQPQHFGDGTRLSIL.

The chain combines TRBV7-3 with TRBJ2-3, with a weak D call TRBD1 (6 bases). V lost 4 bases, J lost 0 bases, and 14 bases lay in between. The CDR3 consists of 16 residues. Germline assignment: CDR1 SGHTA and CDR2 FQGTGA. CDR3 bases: TGTGCCAGCAGCTCGGGTTTACAGGGCAGCACAGATACGCAGTATTTT. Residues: CASSSGLQGSTDTQYF.

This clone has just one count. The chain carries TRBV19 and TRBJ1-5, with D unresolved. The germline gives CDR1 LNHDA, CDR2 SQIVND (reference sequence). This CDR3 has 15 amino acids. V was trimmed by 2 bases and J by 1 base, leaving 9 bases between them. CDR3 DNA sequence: TGTGCCAGTAGTATACGGGGTTGGAGCAATCAGCCCCAGCATTTT. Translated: CASSIRGWSNQPQHF.

DNA for the CDR3: TGTGCCAGCAGTGATAGGACACGAAACACTGAAGCTTTCTTT. This codes for CASSDRTRNTEAFF. J is TRBJ1-1 and V is TRBV6-5, with a possible D match to TRBD1 (5 bases). Germline loops: CDR1 MNHEY, CDR2 SVGAGI. V was clipped by 5 bases and J by 2 bases, with 12 bases between them. This CDR3 is built from 14 residues.

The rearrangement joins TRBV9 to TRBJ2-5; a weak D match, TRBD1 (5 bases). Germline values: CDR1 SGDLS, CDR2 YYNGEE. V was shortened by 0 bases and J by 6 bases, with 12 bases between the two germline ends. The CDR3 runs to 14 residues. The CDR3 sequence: CASSVEAGPQTQYF. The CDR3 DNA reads TGTGCCAGCAGCGTAGAAGCAGGGCCCCAGACCCAGTACTTC.

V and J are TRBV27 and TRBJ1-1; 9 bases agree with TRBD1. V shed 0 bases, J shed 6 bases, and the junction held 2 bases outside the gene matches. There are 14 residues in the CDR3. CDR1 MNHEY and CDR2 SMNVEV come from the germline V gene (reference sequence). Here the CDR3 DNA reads TGTGCCAGCAGTTTATCCGGGACAGGGTCTGAAGCTTTCTTT. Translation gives CASSLSGTGSEAFF.

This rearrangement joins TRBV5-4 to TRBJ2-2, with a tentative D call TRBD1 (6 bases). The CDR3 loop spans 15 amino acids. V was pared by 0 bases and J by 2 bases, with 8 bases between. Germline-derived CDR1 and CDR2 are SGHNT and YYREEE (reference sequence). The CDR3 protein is CASSLAGVNTGELFF. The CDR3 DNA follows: TGTGCCAGCAGCTTGGCAGGGGTTAACACCGGGGAGCTGTTTTTT.

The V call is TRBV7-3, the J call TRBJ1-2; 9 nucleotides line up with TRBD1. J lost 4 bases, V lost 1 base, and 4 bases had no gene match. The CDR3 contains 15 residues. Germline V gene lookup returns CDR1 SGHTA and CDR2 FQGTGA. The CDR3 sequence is CASSLMRTGAYGYTF. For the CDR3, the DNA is TGTGCCAGCAGCTTAATGCGGACAGGGGCCTATGGCTACACCTTC.

The CDR3 nucleotides are TGCGCCAGCAGCCAGGAGGGTCCTTCCCGGGGTTTTAATCAGCCCCAGCATTTT. Its translation is CASSQEGPSRGFNQPQHF. The chain links TRBV4-1 to TRBJ1-5; no clear D gene. The germline gives CDR1 MGHRA, CDR2 YSYEKL. Trimming removed 3 bases from V and 4 bases from J, with 22 bases in between. The CDR3 has 18 residues.

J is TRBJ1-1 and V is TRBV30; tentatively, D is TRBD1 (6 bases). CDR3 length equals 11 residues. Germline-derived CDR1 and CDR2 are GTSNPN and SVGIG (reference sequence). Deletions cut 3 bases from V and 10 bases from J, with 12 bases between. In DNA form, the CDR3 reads TGTGCCTGGAGAGGGGGATTGCGAGCTTTCTTT. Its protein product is CAWRGGLRAFF.

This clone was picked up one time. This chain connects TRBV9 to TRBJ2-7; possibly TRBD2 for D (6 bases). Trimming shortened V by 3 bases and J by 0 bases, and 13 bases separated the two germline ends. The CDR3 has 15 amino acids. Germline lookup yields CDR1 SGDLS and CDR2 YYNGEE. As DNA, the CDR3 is TGTGCCAGCAGCGCCGCGGCTAGCGCCTCCTACGAGCAGTACTTC. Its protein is CASSAAASASYEQYF.

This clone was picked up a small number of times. The CDR3 loop reads CASSETGGEADTQYF. The CDR3 DNA reads as TGTGCCAGCAGTGAGACGGGGGGGGAGGCAGATACGCAGTATTTT. V usage is TRBV6-4 and J usage is TRBJ2-3, with TRBD2 matching over 8 bases. This CDR3 has 15 residues. Trimming took 3 bases from V and 4 from J; bases not matched to a gene: 6. Germline assignment: CDR1 MRHNA and CDR2 SNTAGT.

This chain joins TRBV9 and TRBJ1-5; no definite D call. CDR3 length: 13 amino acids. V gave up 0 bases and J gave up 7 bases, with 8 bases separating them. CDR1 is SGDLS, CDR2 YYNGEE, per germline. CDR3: CASSVGSGQPQHF. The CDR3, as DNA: TGTGCCAGCAGCGTAGGATCGGGGCAGCCCCAGCATTTT.

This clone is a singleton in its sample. Here the CDR3 DNA reads TGTGCCAGTAGGGCCGGGACATGGGGGGAAAAACTGTTTTTT. Its translation is CASRAGTWGEKLFF. The chain carries TRBV19 and TRBJ1-4; D is possibly TRBD1 (6 bases). This CDR3 contains 14 residues. From germline, CDR1 is LNHDA and CDR2 SQIVND (reference sequence). Trimming left V 6 bases short and J 8 bases short, with 16 bases between.

CDR3 loop: CASSLVSRAGDETQYF. The CDR3, as DNA: TGTGCCAGCAGCTTAGTCTCTAGGGCAGGGGACGAGACCCAGTACTTC. The chain uses TRBV7-9 and TRBJ2-5, with a possible D match to TRBD1 (6 bases). CDR1 is SEHNR, CDR2 FQNEAQ, per germline (reference sequence). CDR3 size: 16 residues. Trimming pared 1 base from V and 5 bases from J, leaving 17 bases between.

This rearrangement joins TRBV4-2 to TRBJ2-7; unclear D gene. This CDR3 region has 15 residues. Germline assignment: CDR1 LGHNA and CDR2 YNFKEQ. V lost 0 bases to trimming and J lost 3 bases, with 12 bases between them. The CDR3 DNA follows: TGTGCCAGCAGCCAAGAAGCCGGTCTGAGCTACGAGCAGTACTTC. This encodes CASSQEAGLSYEQYF.

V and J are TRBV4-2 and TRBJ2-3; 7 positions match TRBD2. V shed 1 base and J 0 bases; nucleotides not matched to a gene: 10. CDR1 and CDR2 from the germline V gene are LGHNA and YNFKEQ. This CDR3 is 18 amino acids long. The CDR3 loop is CASSQAPISGPSTDTQYF. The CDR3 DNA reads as TGTGCCAGCAGCCAAGCCCCGATTAGCGGGCCTAGCACAGATACGCAGTATTTT.

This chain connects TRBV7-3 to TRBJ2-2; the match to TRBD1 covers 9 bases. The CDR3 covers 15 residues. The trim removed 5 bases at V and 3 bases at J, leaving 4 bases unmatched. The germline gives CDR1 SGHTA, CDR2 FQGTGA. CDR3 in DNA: TGTGCCAGCAGCCCTGGGACAGGGTACACCGGGGAGCTGTTTTTT. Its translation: CASSPGTGYTGELFF.

CDR3 in amino acids: CASSLAGGPYTDTQYF. Here the CDR3 DNA reads TGTGCCAGCAGTCTAGCGGGAGGGCCCTACACAGATACGCAGTATTTT. The rearrangement joins TRBV27 to TRBJ2-3; 12 nucleotides align to TRBD2. With 5 bases clipped from V and 2 bases from J, the junction kept 5 bases outside the gene matches. This CDR3 region has 16 residues. Germline loops: CDR1 MNHEY, CDR2 SMNVEV (reference sequence).

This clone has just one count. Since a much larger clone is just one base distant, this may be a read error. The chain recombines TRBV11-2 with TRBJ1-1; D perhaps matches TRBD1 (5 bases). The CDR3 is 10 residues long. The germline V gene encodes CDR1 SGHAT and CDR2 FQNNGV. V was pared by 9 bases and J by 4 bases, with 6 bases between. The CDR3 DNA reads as TGTGCCAGTAGGGGCACTGAAGCTTTCTTT. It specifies CASRGTEAFF.

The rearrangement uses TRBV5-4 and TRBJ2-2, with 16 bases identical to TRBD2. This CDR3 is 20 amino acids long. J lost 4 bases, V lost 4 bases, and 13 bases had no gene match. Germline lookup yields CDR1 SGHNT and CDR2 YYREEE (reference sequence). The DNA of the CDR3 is TGTGCCAGCAGCGGCGAACCGGGACTAGCGGGGGGGCGCGGCACCGGGGAGCTGTTTTTT. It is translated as CASSGEPGLAGGRGTGELFF.

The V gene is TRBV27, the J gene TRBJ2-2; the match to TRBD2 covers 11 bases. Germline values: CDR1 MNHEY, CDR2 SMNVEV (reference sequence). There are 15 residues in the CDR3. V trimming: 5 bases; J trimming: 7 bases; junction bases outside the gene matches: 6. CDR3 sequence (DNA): TGTGCCAGCAGTGTTAGCGGGGGGGCCGGCGGGGAGCTGTTTTTT. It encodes CASSVSGGAGGELFF.

The CDR3 nucleotides read TGCGCCAGCAGCCGATTTCTAGGGGATCCTGAAGCTTTCTTT. Its protein product is CASSRFLGDPEAFF. This chain links TRBV4-3 with TRBJ1-1, with D perhaps matching TRBD1 (5 bases). Looked up from germline, CDR1 is LGHNA and CDR2 is YSLEER. This CDR3 is built from 14 residues. The V end lost 4 bases, the J end lost 6 bases, and 15 bases lay between the germline ends.

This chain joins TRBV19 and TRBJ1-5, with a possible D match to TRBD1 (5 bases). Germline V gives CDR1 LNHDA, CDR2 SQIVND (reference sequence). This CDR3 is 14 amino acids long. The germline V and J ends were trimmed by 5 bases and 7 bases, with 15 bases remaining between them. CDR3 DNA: TGTGCCAGTAGTCACCCAACAGGACGACAGCCCCAGCATTTT. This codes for CASSHPTGRQPQHF.

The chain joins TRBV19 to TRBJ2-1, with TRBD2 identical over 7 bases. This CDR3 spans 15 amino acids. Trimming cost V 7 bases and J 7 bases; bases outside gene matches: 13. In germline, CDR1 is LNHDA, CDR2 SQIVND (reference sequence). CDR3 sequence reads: CASKSLAASGNEQFF. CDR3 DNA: TGTGCCAGTAAATCGCTAGCGGCCTCTGGGAATGAGCAGTTCTTC.